This T cell receptor beta chain was found in a study of early T cells in non-severe SARS-CoV-2 infection. For the study at large: Bulk RNA from unsorted whole blood was sequenced; chains were unpaired.

The CDR3 extends over 17 amino acids. The V gene lost 5 bases and the J gene lost 1 base, with 19 bases spanning the gap. Germline V CDR1 and CDR2: SGHAT, FQNNGV. This clonotype was recorded at least ten times. Its target is unknown. Overall study findings and caveats: Matches to VDJdb favored anti-spike CD8 responses and missed private and CD4 specificities.

Individual cDNA molecules received unique molecular identifiers during library preparation. TCRdb processed the 5' RACE reads anew with MiXCR; each CDR3 protein has one entry. This sample carries around 63,000 distinct CDR3 sequences, 5.5% to 7% of them seen once, and the ten largest clones take less than 3.5%. This material consisted of whole blood, taken at baseline. The chain uses TRBV11-2 and TRBJ2-3; the D call may be TRBD1 or TRBD2 (7 bases each). This TCR was sampled from an adult who was a healthcare worker with PCR-confirmed SARS-CoV-2 infection or an uninfected control (not recorded which). The CDR3 is CASSLQGGGHGTDTQYF. The CDR3 coding sequence is TGTGCCAGCAGCCTTCAGGGGGGAGGGCATGGCACAGATACGCAGTATTTT.